This TCR beta chain came from a study of cytomegalovirus exposure and HLA in healthy donors. The study's findings and limits: There were a few CMV-associated chains whose specificity for CMV antigens was confirmed in vitro. The tendency of first-cohort TCR clusters to co-occur in the approximately 120 validation repertoires was identified by a subsequent analysis.

This clone is a singleton in its sample. Its antigen remains unknown. Donors were drawn from the approximately 110-subject validation cohort, separate from the roughly 610-subject first cohort. The junction had 11 bases not matched to a gene; V was cut back by 1 base and J by 1 base. This CDR3 region has 18 residues. Per germline, CDR1 LGHNA and CDR2 YNFKEQ. Assay: immunoSEQ multiplex PCR; the TCRdb copy retains only in-frame clones and omits some. In the table there are approximately 65,000 clones, approximately 94% of which are singletons. The V gene is TRBV4-2, the J gene TRBJ2-3; 7 nucleotides line up with TRBD2. The sequence derives from a woman younger than 30 in good health and CMV-seronegative. Sequencing used PBMCs. The CDR3 reads CASSQVSLGGLGTDTQYF. The DNA for the CDR3 is TGTGCCAGCAGCCAAGTATCTCTGGGGGGGTTGGGCACAGATACGCAGTATTTT.